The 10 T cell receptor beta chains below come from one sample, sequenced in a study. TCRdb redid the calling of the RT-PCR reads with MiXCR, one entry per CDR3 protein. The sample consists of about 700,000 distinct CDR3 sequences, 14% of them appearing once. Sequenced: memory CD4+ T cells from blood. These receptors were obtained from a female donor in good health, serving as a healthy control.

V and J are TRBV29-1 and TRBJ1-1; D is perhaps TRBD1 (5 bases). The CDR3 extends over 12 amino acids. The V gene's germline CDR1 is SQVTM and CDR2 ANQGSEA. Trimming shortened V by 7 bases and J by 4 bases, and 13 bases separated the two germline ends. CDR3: CSAERDGTEAFF. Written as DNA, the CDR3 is TGCAGCGCCGAGAGGGACGGCACTGAAGCTTTCTTT.

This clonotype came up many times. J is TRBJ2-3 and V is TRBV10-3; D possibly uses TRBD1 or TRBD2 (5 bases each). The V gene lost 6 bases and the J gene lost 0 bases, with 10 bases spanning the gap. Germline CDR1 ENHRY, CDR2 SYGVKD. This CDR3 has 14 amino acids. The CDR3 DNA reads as TGTGCCATCAGCTCCCGGGACAGCACAGATACGCAGTATTTT. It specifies CAISSRDSTDTQYF.

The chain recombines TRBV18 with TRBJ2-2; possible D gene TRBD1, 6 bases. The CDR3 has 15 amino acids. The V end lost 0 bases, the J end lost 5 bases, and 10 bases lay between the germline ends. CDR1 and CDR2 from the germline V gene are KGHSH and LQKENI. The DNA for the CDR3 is TGTGCCAGCTCACCACCAGCTGACAGGACCGGGGAGCTGTTTTTT. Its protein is CASSPPADRTGELFF.

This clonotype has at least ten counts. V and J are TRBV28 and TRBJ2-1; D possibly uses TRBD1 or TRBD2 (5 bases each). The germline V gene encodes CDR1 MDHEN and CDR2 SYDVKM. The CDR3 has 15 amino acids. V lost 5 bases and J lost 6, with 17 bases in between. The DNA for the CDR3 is TGTGCCAGCAGTCCGCCGGGACCTGGCGGCAATGAGCAGTTCTTC. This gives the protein CASSPPGPGGNEQFF.

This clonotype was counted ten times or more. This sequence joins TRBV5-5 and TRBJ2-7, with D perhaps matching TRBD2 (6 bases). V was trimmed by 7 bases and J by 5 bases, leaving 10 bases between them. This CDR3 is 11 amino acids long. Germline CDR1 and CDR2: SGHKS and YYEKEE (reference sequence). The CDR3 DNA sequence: TGTGCCAGCGGGGCGGGGAACGAGCAGTACTTC. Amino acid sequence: CASGAGNEQYF.

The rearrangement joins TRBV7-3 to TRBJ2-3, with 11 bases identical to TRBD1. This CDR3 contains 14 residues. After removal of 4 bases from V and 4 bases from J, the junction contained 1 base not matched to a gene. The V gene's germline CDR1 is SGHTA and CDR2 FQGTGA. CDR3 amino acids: CASSWGQGADTQYF. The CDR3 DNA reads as TGTGCCAGCAGCTGGGGACAGGGGGCAGATACGCAGTATTTT.

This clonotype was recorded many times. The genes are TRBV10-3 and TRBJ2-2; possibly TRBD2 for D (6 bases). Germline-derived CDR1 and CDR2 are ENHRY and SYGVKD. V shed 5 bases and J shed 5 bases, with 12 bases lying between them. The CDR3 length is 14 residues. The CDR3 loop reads CAISRREGTGELFF. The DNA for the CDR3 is TGTGCCATCAGTCGGCGGGAAGGGACCGGGGAGCTGTTTTTT.

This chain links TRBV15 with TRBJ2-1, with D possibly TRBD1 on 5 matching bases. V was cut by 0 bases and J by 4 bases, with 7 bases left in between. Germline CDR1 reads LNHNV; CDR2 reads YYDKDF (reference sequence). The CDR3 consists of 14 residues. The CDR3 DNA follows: TGTGCCACCAGCAGAGACAGGGAATACAATGAGCAGTTCTTC. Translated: CATSRDREYNEQFF. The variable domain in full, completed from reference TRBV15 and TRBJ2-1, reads DAMVIQNPRYQVTQFGKPVTLSCSQTLNHNVMYWYQQKSSQAPKLLFHYYDKDFNNEADTPDNFQSRRPNTSFCFLDIRSPGLGDTAMYLCATSRDREYNEQFFGPGTRLTVL.

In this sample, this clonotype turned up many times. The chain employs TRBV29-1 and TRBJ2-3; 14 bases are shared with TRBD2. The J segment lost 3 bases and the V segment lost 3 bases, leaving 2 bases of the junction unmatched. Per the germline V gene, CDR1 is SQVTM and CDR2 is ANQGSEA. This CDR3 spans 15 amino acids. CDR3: CSVDGTSGGTDTQYF. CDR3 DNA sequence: TGCAGCGTTGACGGGACTAGCGGGGGTACAGATACGCAGTATTTT.

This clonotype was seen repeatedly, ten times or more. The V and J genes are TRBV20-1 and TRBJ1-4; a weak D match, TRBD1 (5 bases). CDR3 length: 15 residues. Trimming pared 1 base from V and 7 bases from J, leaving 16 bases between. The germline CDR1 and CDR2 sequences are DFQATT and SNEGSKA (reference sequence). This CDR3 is CSARASGLGVEKLFF. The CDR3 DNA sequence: TGCAGTGCTAGAGCTAGTGGGTTAGGGGTTGAAAAACTGTTTTTT.